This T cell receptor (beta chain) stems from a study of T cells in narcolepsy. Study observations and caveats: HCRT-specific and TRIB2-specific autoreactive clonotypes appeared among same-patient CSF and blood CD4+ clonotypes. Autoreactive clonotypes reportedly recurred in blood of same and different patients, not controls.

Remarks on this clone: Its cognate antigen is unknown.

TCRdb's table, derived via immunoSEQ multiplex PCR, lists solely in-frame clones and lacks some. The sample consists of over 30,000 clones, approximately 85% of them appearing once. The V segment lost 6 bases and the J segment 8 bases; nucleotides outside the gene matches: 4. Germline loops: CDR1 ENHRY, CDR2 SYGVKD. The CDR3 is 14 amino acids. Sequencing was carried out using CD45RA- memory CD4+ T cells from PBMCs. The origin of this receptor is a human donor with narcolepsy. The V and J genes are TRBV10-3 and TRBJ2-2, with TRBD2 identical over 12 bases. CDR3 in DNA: TGTGCCATCAGAATGACTAGCGGGGGAGGGGAGCTGTTTTTT. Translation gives CAIRMTSGGGELFF.